The rows below give T cell receptor beta chains drawn from one sample of a study of STAT5B mutations in CD4+ large granular lymphocyte leukemia. This table comes from immunoSEQ multiplex PCR, and its TCRdb copy is limited to in-frame clones, with some not included. The sample yields approximately 27,000 clones, 65% to 90% seen once. The sequenced sample was CD4+ T cells from blood buffy coats. All receptors come from a human donor in good health. CDR3s include the opening cysteine and the closing phenylalanine or tryptophan. D genes are given only for firm matches. The size of a clone is reported for some rows only, either as once, few or many, or as a class for expanded clones.

>.|TRBJ2-3|.|TRBV2
TGTGCCAGCAGTGGACTATCCACAGATACGCAGTATTTT
CASSGLSTDTQYF
>few|TRBJ2-5|.|TRBV6-1
TGTGCCAGCCCTGGTCAGCAAGAGACCCAGTACTTC
CASPGQQETQYF
>.|TRBJ2-1|TRBD2|TRBV9
TGTGCCAGCGGACTAGCGGCTTACAATGAGCAGTTCTTC
CASGLAAYNEQFF
>few|TRBJ1-2|TRBD1|TRBV5-4
TGTGCCAGCAGCTGGGGGACAGGGAACTATGGCTACACCTTC
CASSWGTGNYGYTF
>.|TRBJ1-2|TRBD1|TRBV4-2
TGTGCCAGCAGCCCTGGCGCGGGACAGGAGGGCTATGGCTACACCTTC
CASSPGAGQEGYGYTF
>.|TRBJ2-3|.|TRBV5-4
TGTGCCAGCAGCCCCCCTCGCCTGGCGGTCACAGATACGCAGTATTTT
CASSPPRLAVTDTQYF
>.|TRBJ1-2|.|TRBV18
TGTGCCAGCTCACCAGGACGTTCCCAGGATGGCTACACCTTC
CASSPGRSQDGYTF
>.|TRBJ1-2|.|TRBV18
TGTGCCAGCTCACCGATTGGGGCAGGAGGATCCCGAGCTAACTATGGCTACACCTTC
CASSPIGAGGSRANYGYTF
>.|TRBJ2-3|TRBD2|TRBV28
TGTGCCAGCAGTTTATCAGCGGGGGCTTCTACGCAGTATTTT
CASSLSAGASTQYF
>.|TRBJ1-5|.|TRBV15
TGTGCCGTCAGCCGGGACCTCAGAGAGGATCAGCCCCAGCATTTT
CAVSRDLREDQPQHF
>.|TRBJ1-4|.|TRBV28
TGTGCCAGCCGGCCTGGTGGGCGCGGGGAAAAACTGTTTTTT
CASRPGGRGEKLFF
>.|TRBJ2-2|.|TRBV4-2
TGTGCCAGCAGCCTCCCTCCTGGGGGAGAGACGAACACCGGGGAGCTGTTTTTT
CASSLPPGGETNTGELFF
>once|TRBJ2-3|TRBD2|TRBV5-4
TGTGCCAGCAGCTTGGCAGGAGCGGGGGGCGCGGATACGCAGTATTTT
CASSLAGAGGADTQYF
>.|TRBJ2-7|.|TRBV20-1
TGCAGTGCTAGAGATGGGGTCGAGCAGTACTTC
CSARDGVEQYF
>.|TRBJ2-2|.|TRBV6-5
TGTGCCAGCAGTTACGAAGTGGTCAGGGGAAATGGGGAGCTGTTTTTT
CASSYEVVRGNGELFF
>.|TRBJ1-1|.|TRBV30
TGTGCCTGGAGCCGGAGGACCCGAGGGAACACTGAAGCTTTCTTT
CAWSRRTRGNTEAFF
>.|TRBJ2-2|.|TRBV7-3
TGTGCCAGCAGCTTAAGTTTTTATGACGGGGAGCTGTTTTTT
CASSLSFYDGELFF
>few|TRBJ1-5|.|TRBV28
TGTGCCAGCAGTTTCTCGGGGATCCATCAGCCCCAGCATTTT
CASSFSGIHQPQHF
>.|TRBJ2-6|TRBD1|TRBV5-4
TGTGCCAGCAGGGATCGGGACAGGGCTTCTTCTGGGGCCAACGTCCTGACTTTC
CASRDRDRASSGANVLTF
>.|TRBJ1-2|.|TRBV28
TGTGCCAGCAGACTAAACGCGGATCCTAACTATGGCTACACCTTC
CASRLNADPNYGYTF
>few|TRBJ2-1|.|TRBV9
TGTGCCAGCAGCCTCCGAAATTACAATGAGCAGTTCTTC
CASSLRNYNEQFF
>.|TRBJ1-1|.|TRBV11-3
TGTGCCAGCAGCTTAGGAGCCCGCAGTCACACTGAAGCTTTCTTT
CASSLGARSHTEAFF
>.|TRBJ1-6|.|TRBV28
TGTGCCAGCACTGTCGACGGGGGTAGGAATTCACCCCTCCACTTT
CASTVDGGRNSPLHF
>.|TRBJ1-3|.|TRBV30
TGTGCCTGGAGTACCCAGGGGATCCGGAACACCATATATTTT
CAWSTQGIRNTIYF
>.|TRBJ2-5|TRBD2|TRBV18
TGTGCCAGCTCACCACTCGGACTAGCGTCGGAGACCCAGTACTTC
CASSPLGLASETQYF
>.|TRBJ1-2|.|TRBV2
TGTGCCAGCAGTGAAGTTCTAACGGCCAAGGTTAAGAGCTACACCTTC
CASSEVLTAKVKSYTF
>.|TRBJ1-1|TRBD1|TRBV5-4
TGTGCCAGCAGCACTGGGGGACAGGGGATTCACACTGAAGCTTTCTTT
CASSTGGQGIHTEAFF
>once|TRBJ1-2|.|TRBV6-6
TGTGCCAGCAGTTCCCCCGAGGAGGGCGGCTACACCTTC
CASSSPEEGGYTF
>.|TRBJ2-2|.|TRBV5-5
TGTGCCAGCAGCTTGGCACCGAACGGGGAGCTGTTTTTT
CASSLAPNGELFF
>.|TRBJ1-1|TRBD1|TRBV5-1
TGCGCCAGCAGCTTGTGGGGGACAGGGGTACCCTCCAGCACTGAAGCTTTCTTT
CASSLWGTGVPSSTEAFF
>.|TRBJ2-7|TRBD1|TRBV5-1
TGCGCCAGCAGCTTGGGTGGACAGGGGATTTACGAGCAGTACTTC
CASSLGGQGIYEQYF
>.|TRBJ1-2|.|TRBV19
TGTGCCAGTAGTATAGTGGGGGCCAGGTATGGCTACACCTTC
CASSIVGARYGYTF
>.|TRBJ2-7|.|TRBV2
TGTGCCAGCAGTTCCTATGGGGGAGGCGAGCAGTACTTC
CASSSYGGGEQYF
>.|TRBJ2-3|TRBD2|TRBV6-1
TGTGCCAGCAGTGATTTGGTAGCGGGGGGCACAGATACGCAGTATTTT
CASSDLVAGGTDTQYF
>once|TRBJ1-4|TRBD1|TRBV6-1
TGTGCCAGCAGACACGGACAGGGATCTGAAAAACTGTTTTTT
CASRHGQGSEKLFF
>.|TRBJ2-1|TRBD2|TRBV5-1
TGCGCCAGCAGCCCTCGAAGTTCGGGGGGTGAGCAGTTCTTC
CASSPRSSGGEQFF
>.|TRBJ2-1|TRBD2|TRBV5-6
TGTGCCAGCAGCTCCTACCCAGCGGGAGGGTATAATGAGCAGTTCTTC
CASSSYPAGGYNEQFF
>.|TRBJ1-6|TRBD1|TRBV18
TGTGCCAGCTCCATGACAGGGGTAGGGTCACCCCTCCACTTT
CASSMTGVGSPLHF
>.|TRBJ1-4|.|TRBV18
TGTGCCAGCTCACAGAATCAGGGTGAGGGCGAAAAACTGTTTTTT
CASSQNQGEGEKLFF
>once|TRBJ1-1|.|TRBV6-5
TGTGCCAGCGGTGAGGGGGCTGAAGCTTTCTTT
CASGEGAEAFF
>.|TRBJ1-4|TRBD1|TRBV29-1
TGCAGCGTTGAAGACGGGACAGTACCCGAAAAACTGTTTTTT
CSVEDGTVPEKLFF
>once|TRBJ2-2|.|TRBV14
TGTGCCAGCAGCCTAAACAGGGTCGGGACCGGGGAGCTGTTTTTT
CASSLNRVGTGELFF
>.|TRBJ2-7|.|TRBV7-2
TGTGCCAGCAGCTTAGACGGGCTAGCGACCCCTACGGAGCAGTACTTC
CASSLDGLATPTEQYF
>.|TRBJ1-1|.|TRBV5-8
TGTGCCAGCAGCTTGGTATCGCAGGGGAAAACTGAAGCTTTCTTT
CASSLVSQGKTEAFF
>.|TRBJ1-2|.|TRBV25-1
TGTGCCAGCAGTCCCGGGAGGAGACCAATGCGAAACTATGGCTACACCTTC
CASSPGRRPMRNYGYTF
>few|TRBJ2-2|.|TRBV27
TGTGCCAGCAGTTTATGGGGAAACACCGGGGAGCTGTTTTTT
CASSLWGNTGELFF
>.|TRBJ2-7|.|TRBV15
TGTGCCACCAGAAGGGGAGTAGACTACGAGCAGTACTTC
CATRRGVDYEQYF
>few|TRBJ1-4|TRBD1|TRBV7-9
TGTGCCAGCAGACCTATTTTCCGGACAGGGAATGAAAAACTGTTTTTT
CASRPIFRTGNEKLFF
>.|TRBJ2-1|.|TRBV12-5
TGTGCTAGTGGTTGGGGGCTCACGTCCCATGAGCAGTTCTTC
CASGWGLTSHEQFF
>.|TRBJ2-1|TRBD1|TRBV18
TGTGCCAGCTCCCCACCGACAGGGGCCTACAATGAGCAGTTCTTC
CASSPPTGAYNEQFF
>.|TRBJ2-3|TRBD2|TRBV6-6
TGTGCCAGCCAGACCTTACCGCGGGGGGCGCGCGGTACGCAGTATTTT
CASQTLPRGARGTQYF
>.|TRBJ2-3|TRBD1|TRBV9
TGTGCCAGCAGCCCGACCGTGGGGACAGGGGTTAATACGCAGTATTTT
CASSPTVGTGVNTQYF
>.|TRBJ2-3|.|TRBV7-3
TGTGCCAGCAGCCCAGGGGGAGGCCCGGGAGATACGCAGTATTTT
CASSPGGGPGDTQYF
>once|TRBJ2-3|TRBD2|TRBV4-1
TGCGCCAGCAGCCTCTCTATAATACTAGCGGGATACACAGATACGCAGTATTTT
CASSLSIILAGYTDTQYF
>.|TRBJ1-5|.|TRBV6-5
TGTGCCAGCAGGGGACGTTATAGCAATCAGCCCCAGCATTTT
CASRGRYSNQPQHF